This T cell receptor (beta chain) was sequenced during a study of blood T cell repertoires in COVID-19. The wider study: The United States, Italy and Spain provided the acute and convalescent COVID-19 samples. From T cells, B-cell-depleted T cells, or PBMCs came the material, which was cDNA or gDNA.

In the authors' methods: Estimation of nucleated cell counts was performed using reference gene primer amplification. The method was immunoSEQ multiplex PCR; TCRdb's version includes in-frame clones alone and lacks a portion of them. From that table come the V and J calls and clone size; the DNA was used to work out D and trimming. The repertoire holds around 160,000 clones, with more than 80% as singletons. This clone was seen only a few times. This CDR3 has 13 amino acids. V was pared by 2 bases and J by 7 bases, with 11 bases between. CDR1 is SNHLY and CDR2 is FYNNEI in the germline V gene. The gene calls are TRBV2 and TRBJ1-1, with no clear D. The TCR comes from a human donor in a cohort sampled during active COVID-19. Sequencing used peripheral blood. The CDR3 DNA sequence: TGTGCCAGCAGTGAAACTATGGCAGTTGAAGCTTTCTTT. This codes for CASSETMAVEAFF.